This TCR beta chain appears in the sequencing data of a study of T cells in Graves' hyperthyroidism and ophthalmopathy. Whole-study context: Staff took peripheral blood when the initial diagnosis was made, before any treatment began.

The germline V and J ends were trimmed by 7 bases and 2 bases, with 12 bases remaining between them. In germline, CDR1 is MDHEN, CDR2 SYDVKM. This CDR3 has 14 residues. There were TCR beta CDR3 regions amplified from RNA transcripts. A first-round RT-PCR of the TCR CDR3 used the HTBI primer set. A single record per CDR3 protein comes from TCRdb applying MiXCR to the multiplex PCR reads. This sample has hundreds of thousands of distinct CDR3 sequences, with roughly 22% found just once. In its sample, this clonotype was seen many times. The sample comprised blood. This sequence originates from a woman in her 40s with Graves' ophthalmopathy. The chain recombines TRBV28 with TRBJ2-4; D unresolved. The CDR3 DNA is TGTGCCAGCATTGGGGATAGGACCAAAAACATTCAGTACTTC. This codes for CASIGDRTKNIQYF.